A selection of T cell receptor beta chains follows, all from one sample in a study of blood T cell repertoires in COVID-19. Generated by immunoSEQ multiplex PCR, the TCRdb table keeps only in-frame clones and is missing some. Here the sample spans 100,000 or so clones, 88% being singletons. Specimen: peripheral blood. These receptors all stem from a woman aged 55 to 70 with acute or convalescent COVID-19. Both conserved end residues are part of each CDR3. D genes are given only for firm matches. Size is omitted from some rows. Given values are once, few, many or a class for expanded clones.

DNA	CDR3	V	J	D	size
TGTGCCAGCAGCTTAAGGACTATCACAGATACGCAGTATTTT	CASSLRTITDTQYF	TRBV7-9	TRBJ2-3	NA	NA
TGTGCCTGGAGTACGGGATTGTCGCGAAATGAGCAGTTCTTC	CAWSTGLSRNEQFF	TRBV30	TRBJ2-1	NA	once
TGTGCCAGCAGTTCCGACATGATCTATGGCTACACCTTC	CASSSDMIYGYTF	TRBV28	TRBJ1-2	NA	NA
TGTGCCAGCAGTGCCCTCGGAATAGCGGCCTCCGGCGAGCAGTACTTC	CASSALGIAASGEQYF	TRBV2	TRBJ2-7	NA	NA
TGTGCCAGCAGCTCACGACAGGGGGCTACCGGGGAGCTGTTTTTT	CASSSRQGATGELFF	TRBV7-6	TRBJ2-2	TRBD1	NA
TGTGCCAGTAGTGGCGGCAGGGGGGCATCAGATACGCAGTATTTT	CASSGGRGASDTQYF	TRBV19	TRBJ2-3	NA	NA
TGTGCCTGGAGTGACGGGACAGGATACAATGAGCAGTTCTTC	CAWSDGTGYNEQFF	TRBV30	TRBJ2-1	TRBD1	NA
TGTGCCAGTAGTACGACTGACCTTCAGTACACCTTC	CASSTTDLQYTF	TRBV19	TRBJ1-2	NA	NA
TGCGCCAGCAGTCAGGGCTCGGGTTATGGCTACACCTTC	CASSQGSGYGYTF	TRBV5-1	TRBJ1-2	NA	NA
TGTGCCAGCAGCCCCCAGGGGAATGAAAAACTGTTTTTT	CASSPQGNEKLFF	TRBV7-2	TRBJ1-4	NA	NA